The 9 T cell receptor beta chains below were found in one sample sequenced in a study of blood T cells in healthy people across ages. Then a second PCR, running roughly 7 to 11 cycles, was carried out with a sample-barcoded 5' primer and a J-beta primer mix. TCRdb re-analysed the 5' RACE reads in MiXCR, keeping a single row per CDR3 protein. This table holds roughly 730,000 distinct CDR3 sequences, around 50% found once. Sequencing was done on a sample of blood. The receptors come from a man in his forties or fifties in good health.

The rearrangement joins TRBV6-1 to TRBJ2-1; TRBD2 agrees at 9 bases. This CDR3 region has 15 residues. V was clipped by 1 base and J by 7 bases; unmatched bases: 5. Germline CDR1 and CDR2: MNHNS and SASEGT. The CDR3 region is CASSEEGLAGNEQFF. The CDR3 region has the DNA TGTGCCAGCAGTGAAGAGGGGCTAGCGGGGAATGAGCAGTTCTTC.

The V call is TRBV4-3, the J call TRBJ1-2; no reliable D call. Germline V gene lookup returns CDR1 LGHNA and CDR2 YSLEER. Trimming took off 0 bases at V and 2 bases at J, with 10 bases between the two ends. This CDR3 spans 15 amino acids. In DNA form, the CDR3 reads TGCGCCAGCAGCCAAGATATTAGGGAAAACTATGGCTACACCTTC. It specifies CASSQDIRENYGYTF.

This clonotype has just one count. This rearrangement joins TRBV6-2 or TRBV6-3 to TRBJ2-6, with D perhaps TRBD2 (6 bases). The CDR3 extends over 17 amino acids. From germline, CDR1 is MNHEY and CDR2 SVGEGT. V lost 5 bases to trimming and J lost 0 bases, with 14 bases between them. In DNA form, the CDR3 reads TGTGCCAGCAGTCGCCCGGGACTCCCCTCTGGGGCCAACGTCCTGACTTTC. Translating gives CASSRPGLPSGANVLTF.

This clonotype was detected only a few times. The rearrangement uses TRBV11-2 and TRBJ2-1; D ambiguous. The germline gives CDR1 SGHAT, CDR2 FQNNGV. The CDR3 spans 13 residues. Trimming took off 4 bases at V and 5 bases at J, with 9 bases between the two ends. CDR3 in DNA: TGTGCCAGCAGCTCTGACCGAAACAATGAGCAGTTCTTC. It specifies CASSSDRNNEQFF.

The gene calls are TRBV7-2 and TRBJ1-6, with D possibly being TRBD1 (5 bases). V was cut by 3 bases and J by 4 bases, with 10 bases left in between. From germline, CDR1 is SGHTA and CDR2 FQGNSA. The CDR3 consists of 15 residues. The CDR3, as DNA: TGTGCCAGCAGCTTGCAGACAGTTTATAATTCACCCCTCCACTTT. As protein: CASSLQTVYNSPLHF.

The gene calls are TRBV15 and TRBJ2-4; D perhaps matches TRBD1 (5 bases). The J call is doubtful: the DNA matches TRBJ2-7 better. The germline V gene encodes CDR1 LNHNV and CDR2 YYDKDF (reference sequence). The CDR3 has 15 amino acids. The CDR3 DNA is TGTGCCACCAGCAGAGACAGGGCTCCCTTCTACGAGCAGTACTTC. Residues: CATSRDRAPFYEQYF.

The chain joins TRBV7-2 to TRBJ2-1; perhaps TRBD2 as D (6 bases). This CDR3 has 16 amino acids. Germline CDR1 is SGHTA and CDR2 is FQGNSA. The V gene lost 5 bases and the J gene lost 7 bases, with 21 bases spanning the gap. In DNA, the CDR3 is TGTGCCAGCAGCCCTTTAGGGCGGGGTAGGGTGAATGAGCAGTTCTTC. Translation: CASSPLGRGRVNEQFF.

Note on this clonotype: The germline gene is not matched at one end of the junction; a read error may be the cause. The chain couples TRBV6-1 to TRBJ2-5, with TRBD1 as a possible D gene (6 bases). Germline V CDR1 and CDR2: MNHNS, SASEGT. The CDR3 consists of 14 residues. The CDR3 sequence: CASSDDKGEETQYF. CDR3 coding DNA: TGTGCTAGCAGTGATGATAAGGGGGAAGAGACCCAGTACTTC.

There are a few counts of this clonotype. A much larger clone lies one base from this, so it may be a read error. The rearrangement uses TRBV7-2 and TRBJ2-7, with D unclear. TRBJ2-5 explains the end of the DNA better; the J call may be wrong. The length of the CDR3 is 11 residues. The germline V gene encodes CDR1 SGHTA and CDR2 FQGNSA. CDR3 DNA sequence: TGTGCCAGCAGCGAGTGGGAGACCCAGTACTTC. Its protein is CASSEWETQYF.